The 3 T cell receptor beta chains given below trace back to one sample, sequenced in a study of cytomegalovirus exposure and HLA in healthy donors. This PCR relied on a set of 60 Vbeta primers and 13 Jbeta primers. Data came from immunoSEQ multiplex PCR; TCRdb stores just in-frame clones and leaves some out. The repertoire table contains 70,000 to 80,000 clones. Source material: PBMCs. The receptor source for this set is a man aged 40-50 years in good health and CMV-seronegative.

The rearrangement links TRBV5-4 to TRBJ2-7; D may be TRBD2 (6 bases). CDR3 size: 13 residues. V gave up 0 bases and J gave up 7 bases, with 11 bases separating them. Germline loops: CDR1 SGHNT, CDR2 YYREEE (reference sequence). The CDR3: CASSLVGAGEQYF. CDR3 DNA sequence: TGTGCCAGCAGCTTGGTAGGGGCGGGGGAGCAGTACTTC.

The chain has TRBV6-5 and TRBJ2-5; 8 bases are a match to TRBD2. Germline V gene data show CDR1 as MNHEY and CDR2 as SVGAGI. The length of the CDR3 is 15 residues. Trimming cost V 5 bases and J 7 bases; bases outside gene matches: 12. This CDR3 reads CASSTTSGNLGTQYF. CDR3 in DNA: TGTGCCAGCAGTACCACTAGCGGTAACTTGGGGACCCAGTACTTC.

The CDR3 here is CASSYLAGQQLEAFF. CDR3 nucleotide sequence: TGTGCCAGCAGTTACTTGGCAGGTCAACAACTGGAAGCTTTCTTT. The rearrangement uses TRBV6-5 and TRBJ1-1; D ambiguous. The CDR3 is made up of 15 amino acids. V dropped 1 base and J dropped 8 bases, with 17 bases sitting between them. CDR1 is MNHEY, CDR2 SVGAGI, per germline.